This T cell receptor beta chain was documented in a study of post-analysis software for immune sequencing data (dated by TCRdb to between 2015 and 2016). Broadly, across the study: Relapsing-remitting, secondary progressive and progressive-relapsing multiple sclerosis were recorded as disease courses, and subtype annotation was lacking for some patients. The patient repertoires were set against ten to eleven previously published healthy control repertoires from donors whose ages ranged from roughly 6 to 27 years. A subset of samples was prepared in parallel using single-end sample barcoding, then pooled and co-amplified after Illumina adapter ligation.

Points the paper makes about the study in general: Compared with controls, multiple sclerosis patients had significantly lower normalized Chao1 diversity, a finding suggesting substantial peripheral T-cell clonal expansion. The multiple sclerosis patient group was slightly younger than the control group. Direct clustering with F measure showed strong co-clustering of samples prepared in the same batch, prompting a batch-effect correction. Patients showed significantly higher frequencies than controls for a handful of TRBV segments, among them TRBV5-6, TRBV5-1 and TRBV20-1.

To demonstrate the VDJtools post-analysis software, the study profiled TCR beta repertoires from the peripheral blood of approximately twelve young patients with multiple sclerosis. The multiple sclerosis patients were children and adolescents between roughly 6 and 16 years of age. Comments on this clonotype: Its antigen remains undetermined. Base quality data are lacking; no much larger clone is found one base away.

V is clipped by 3 bases and J by 6 bases, and the sequence between their germline boundaries is 11 bases long. The CDR3 runs 12 amino acids, cysteine and phenylalanine included. The retained sequence is limited to the CDR3, 36 bases, with the frame set at the first base. For CDR1 and CDR2, the germline V gene (reference sequence) lists DFQATT and SNEGSKA. Library construction relied on PCR. The sequencer listed for this sample is Illumina HiSeq 2500. To reduce PCR and sequencing biases, unique molecular identifiers were incorporated into the TCR beta cDNA libraries. Roughly 500,000 cDNA molecules were obtained for every 1 to 10 million input T cells, so each molecule roughly corresponded to one T cell. The same protocol used for the earlier healthy control dataset was applied to prepare and sequence the patient libraries. Within a given batch, samples were prepared together, multiplexed and sequenced on the same HiSeq lane. The study's processing was this. Raw barcoded reads were processed with MIGEC, and single-read molecular identifier groups were discarded before consensus assembly and CDR3 extraction. VDJtools was used for post-analysis of the clonotype tables, and diversity was normalized by down-sampling every dataset to the size of the smallest sample. Repertoire overlap clustering matched CDR3 amino acid but not nucleotide sequences to correct batch-related cross-sample contamination. TCRdb reran the public reads through fastp at Q25 and MiXCR, keeping productive beta chains. When rows share a CDR3 protein, they turn into one entry using the most common DNA and genes. The V and J calls reflect TCRdb's pipeline rather than the authors' work. This sample is represented by approximately 770,000 distinct CDR3 sequences; under 60% of them were singletons. The top ten clones comprise roughly 4.5% of the sample.

The chain uses TRBV20-1 and TRBJ1-1; the D gene remains uncertain. The source material was blood. The TCR originated in a girl between 10 and 17 years old with multiple sclerosis. The CDR3 corresponds to CSASSGNAEAFF. The base sequence is TGCAGTGCTAGTTCGGGGAATGCTGAAGCTTTCTTT.